This TCR beta chain comes out of a study of identifying expanded T cells in peripheral blood. For this clone: What it binds is not known.

General study points: About 1.2 clones differed between technical replicates, versus 16.4 and 19 over time. Roughly two-week clone count variance significantly increased as total template count grew.

Libraries were prepared by immunoSEQ multiplex PCR; TCRdb keeps only in-frame clonotypes and omits some of them. Here the sample spans approximately 130,000 clones, about 88% being singletons. No infections or other immune events were documented during collection. Material: blood. This TCR was recovered from a person aged 18 to 69 in good health.

CDR3 sequence: CASSLYDRPSYEQYF. CDR3 nucleotide sequence: TGTGCCAGCAGTTTATACGACAGACCCTCCTACGAGCAGTACTTC. The chain combines TRBV28 with TRBJ2-7, with TRBD1 as a possible D gene (5 bases). The CDR3 runs 15 residues. Per the germline V gene, CDR1 is MDHEN and CDR2 is SYDVKM. Trimming cost V 1 base and J 0 bases, with 10 bases left between them.